The present T cell receptor (beta chain) was sequenced within a study of shared clonotypes between healthy human individuals. Germline V CDR1 and CDR2: SGHAT, FQNNGV. With V trimmed by 3 bases and J by 5 bases, 14 bases remained unmatched. This CDR3 region has 19 residues. Only in-frame clones appear in the TCRdb table, and some are missing; sequencing was by immunoSEQ multiplex PCR. The data hold some 580,000 clones, with approximately 97% observed a single time. This clonotype was obtained from a young woman in good health. Sequencing used naive CD4+ T cells sorted from blood. Documented subset: CD45RA+ positively selected. The V call is TRBV11-2, the J call TRBJ2-5, with 14 positions matching TRBD2. Here the CDR3 reads CASSFGRRTSGGSLETQYF. CDR3 bases: TGTGCCAGCAGCTTTGGGCGACGGACTAGCGGGGGGTCGTTGGAGACCCAGTACTTC.